The sequence of this TCR beta chain was determined in a study of OX40 agonist ivuxolimab in advanced cancers. At the level of the study: Clinicians treated patients with ivuxolimab, an agonistic anti-OX40 (CD134) antibody.

On cycle 4 day 1 and cycle 7 day 1, as well as at baseline, blood was sampled. This CDR3 contains 15 residues. In germline, CDR1 is MNHEY, CDR2 SVGAGI. V was cut by 5 bases and J by 2 bases, with 16 bases left in between. Sequencing used immunoSEQ multiplex PCR; TCRdb keeps in-frame clones, though not all of them. The repertoire holds tens of thousands of clones, with 65% to 90% as singletons. The sequence was obtained from an adult with an advanced solid tumor such as melanoma, head and neck, liver or kidney cancer. The V and J genes are TRBV6-5 and TRBJ2-7, with D possibly being TRBD1 (5 bases). Sequenced here: CD4+ or CD8+ T cells sorted from blood, sampled in a trial of the OX40 agonist ivuxolimab. The CDR3 coding sequence is TGTGCCAGCAGTGTCAGGGCATATGGACCCTACGAGCAGTACTTC. Residues: CASSVRAYGPYEQYF.